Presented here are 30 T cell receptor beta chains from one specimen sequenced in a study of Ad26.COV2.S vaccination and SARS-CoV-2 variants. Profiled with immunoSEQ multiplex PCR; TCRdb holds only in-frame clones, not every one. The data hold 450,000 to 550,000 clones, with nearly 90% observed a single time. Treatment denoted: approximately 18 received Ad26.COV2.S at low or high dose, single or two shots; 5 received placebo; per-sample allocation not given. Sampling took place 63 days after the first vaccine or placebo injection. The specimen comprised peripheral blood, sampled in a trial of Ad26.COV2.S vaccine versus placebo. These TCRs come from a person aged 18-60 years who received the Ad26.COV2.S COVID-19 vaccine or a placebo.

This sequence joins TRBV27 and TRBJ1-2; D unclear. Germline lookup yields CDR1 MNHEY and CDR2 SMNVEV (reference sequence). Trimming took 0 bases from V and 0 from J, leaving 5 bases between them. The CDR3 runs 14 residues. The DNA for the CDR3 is TGTGCCAGCAGTTTATCTGGGTCTAACTATGGCTACACCTTC. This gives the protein CASSLSGSNYGYTF.

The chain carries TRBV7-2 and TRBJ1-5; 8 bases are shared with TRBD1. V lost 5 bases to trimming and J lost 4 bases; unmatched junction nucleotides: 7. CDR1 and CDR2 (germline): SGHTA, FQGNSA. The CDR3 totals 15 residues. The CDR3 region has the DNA TGTGCCAGCAGCGGGTTCAGGGGGCCTAATCAGCCCCAGCATTTT. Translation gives CASSGFRGPNQPQHF. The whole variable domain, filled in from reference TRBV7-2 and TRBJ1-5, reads GAGVSQSPSNKVTEKGKDVELRCDPISGHTALYWYRQSLGQGLEFLIYFQGNSAPDKSGLPSDRFSAERTGGSVSTLTIQRTQQEDSAVYLCASSGFRGPNQPQHFGDGTRLSIL.

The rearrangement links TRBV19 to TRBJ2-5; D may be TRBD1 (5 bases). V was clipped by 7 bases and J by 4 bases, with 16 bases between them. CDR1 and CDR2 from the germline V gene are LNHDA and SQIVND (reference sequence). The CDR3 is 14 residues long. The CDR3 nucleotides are TGTGCCAGTAATAAGGGGAATCATGGAGAGACCCAGTACTTC. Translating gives CASNKGNHGETQYF.

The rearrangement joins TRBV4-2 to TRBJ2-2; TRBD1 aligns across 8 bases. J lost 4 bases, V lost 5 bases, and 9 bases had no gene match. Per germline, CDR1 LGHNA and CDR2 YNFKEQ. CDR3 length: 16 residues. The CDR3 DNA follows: TGTGCCAGCAGCTCCCGGACAGGGTCGCGCACCGGGGAGCTGTTTTTT. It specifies CASSSRTGSRTGELFF.

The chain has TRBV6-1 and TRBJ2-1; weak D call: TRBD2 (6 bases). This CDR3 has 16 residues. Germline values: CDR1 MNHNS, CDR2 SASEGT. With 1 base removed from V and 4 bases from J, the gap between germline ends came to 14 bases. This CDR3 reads CASSEGRGSLYNEQFF. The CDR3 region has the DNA TGTGCCAGCAGTGAAGGCCGGGGGAGCCTATACAATGAGCAGTTCTTC.

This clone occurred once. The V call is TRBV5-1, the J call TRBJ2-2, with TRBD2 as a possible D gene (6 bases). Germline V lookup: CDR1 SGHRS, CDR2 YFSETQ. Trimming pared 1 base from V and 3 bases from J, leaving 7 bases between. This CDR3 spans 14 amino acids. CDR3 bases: TGCGCCAGCAGCTTGTCGGGAGACACCGGGGAGCTGTTTTTT. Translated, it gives CASSLSGDTGELFF.

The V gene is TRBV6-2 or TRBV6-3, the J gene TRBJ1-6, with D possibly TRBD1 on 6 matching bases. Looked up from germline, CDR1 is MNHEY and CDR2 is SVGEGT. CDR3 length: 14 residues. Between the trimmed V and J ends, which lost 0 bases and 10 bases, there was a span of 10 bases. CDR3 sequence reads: CASSYSGARSPLHF. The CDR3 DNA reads TGTGCCAGCAGTTACTCGGGGGCGCGATCACCCCTCCACTTT.

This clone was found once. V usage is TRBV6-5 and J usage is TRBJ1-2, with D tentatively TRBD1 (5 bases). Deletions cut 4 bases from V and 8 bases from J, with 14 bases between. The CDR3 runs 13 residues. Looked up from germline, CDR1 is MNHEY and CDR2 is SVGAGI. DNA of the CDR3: TGTGCCAGCAGTTGGGAAGTACGGGACGGCTACACCTTC. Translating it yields CASSWEVRDGYTF.

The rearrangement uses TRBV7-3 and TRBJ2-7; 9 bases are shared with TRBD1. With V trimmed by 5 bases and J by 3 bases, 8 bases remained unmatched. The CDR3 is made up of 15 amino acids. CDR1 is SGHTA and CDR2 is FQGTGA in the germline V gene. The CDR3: CASSEGPGQGYEQYF. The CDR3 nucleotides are TGTGCCAGCAGCGAAGGCCCGGGACAGGGCTACGAGCAGTACTTC. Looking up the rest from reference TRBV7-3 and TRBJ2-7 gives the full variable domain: GAGVSQTPSNKVTEKGKYVELRCDPISGHTALYWYRQSLGQGPEFLIYFQGTGAADDSGLPNDRFFAVRPEGSVSTLKIQRTERGDSAVYLCASSEGPGQGYEQYFGPGTRLTVT.

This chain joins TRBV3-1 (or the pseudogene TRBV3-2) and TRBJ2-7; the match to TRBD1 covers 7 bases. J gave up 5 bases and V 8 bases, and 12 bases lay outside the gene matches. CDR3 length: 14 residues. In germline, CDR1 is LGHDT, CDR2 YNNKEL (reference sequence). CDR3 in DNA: TGTGCCAGCGGTCGGGGCTTTCAGGGGGACGAGCAGTACTTC. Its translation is CASGRGFQGDEQYF.

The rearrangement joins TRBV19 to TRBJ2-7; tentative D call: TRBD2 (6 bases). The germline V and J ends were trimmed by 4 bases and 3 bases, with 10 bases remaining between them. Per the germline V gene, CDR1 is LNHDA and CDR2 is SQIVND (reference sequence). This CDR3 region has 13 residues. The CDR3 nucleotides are TGTGCCAGTAGTAATGGAGGGGTCTACGAGCAGTACTTC. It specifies CASSNGGVYEQYF.

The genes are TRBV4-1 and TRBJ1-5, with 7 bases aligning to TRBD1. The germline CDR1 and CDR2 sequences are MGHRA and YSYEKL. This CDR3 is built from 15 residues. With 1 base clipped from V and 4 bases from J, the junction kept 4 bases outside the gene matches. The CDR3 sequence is CASSQGQGSNQPQHF. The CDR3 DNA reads TGCGCCAGCAGCCAAGGACAGGGCTCTAATCAGCCCCAGCATTTT.

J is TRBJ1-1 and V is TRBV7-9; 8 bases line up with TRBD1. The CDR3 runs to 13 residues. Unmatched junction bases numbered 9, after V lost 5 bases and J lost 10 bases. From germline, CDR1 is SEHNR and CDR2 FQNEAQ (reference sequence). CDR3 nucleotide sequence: TGTGCCAGCAGCCCCGGGACAGGCTCATCAGCTTTCTTT. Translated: CASSPGTGSSAFF.

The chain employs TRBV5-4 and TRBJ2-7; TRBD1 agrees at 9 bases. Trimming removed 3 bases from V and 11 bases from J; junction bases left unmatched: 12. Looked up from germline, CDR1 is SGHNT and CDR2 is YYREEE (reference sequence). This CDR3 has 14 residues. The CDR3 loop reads CASSSKQGAGLKYF. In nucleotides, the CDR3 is TGTGCCAGCAGCTCCAAACAGGGGGCGGGACTGAAGTACTTC.

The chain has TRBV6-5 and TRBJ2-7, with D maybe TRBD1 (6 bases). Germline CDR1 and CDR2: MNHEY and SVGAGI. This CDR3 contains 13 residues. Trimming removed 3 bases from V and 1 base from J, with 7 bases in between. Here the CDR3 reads CASSYDRSYEQYF. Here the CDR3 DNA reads TGTGCCAGCAGTTATGACAGGTCCTACGAGCAGTACTTC.

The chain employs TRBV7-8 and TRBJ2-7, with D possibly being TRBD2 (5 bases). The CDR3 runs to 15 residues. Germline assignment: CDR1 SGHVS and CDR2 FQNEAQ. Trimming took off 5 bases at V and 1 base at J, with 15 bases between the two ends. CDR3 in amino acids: CASSPRPRGSYEQYV. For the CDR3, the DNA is TGTGCCAGCAGCCCACGGCCTCGGGGATCCTACGAGCAGTACGTC.

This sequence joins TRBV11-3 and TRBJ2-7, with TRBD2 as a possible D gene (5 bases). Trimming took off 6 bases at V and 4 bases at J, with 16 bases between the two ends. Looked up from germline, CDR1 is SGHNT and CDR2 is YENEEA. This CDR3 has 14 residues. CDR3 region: CASRLELGPYEQYV. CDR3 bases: TGTGCCAGCAGACTTGAACTAGGGCCGTACGAGCAGTACGTC.

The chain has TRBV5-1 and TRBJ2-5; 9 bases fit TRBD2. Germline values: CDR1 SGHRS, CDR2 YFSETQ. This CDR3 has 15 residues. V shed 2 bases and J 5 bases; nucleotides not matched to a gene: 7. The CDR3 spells CASSFWASGTETQYF. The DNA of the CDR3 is TGCGCCAGCAGCTTTTGGGCTAGCGGGACGGAGACCCAGTACTTC.

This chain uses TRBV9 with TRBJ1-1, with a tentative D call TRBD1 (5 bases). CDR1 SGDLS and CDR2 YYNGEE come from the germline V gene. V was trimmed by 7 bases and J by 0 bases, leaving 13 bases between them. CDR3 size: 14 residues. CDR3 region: CASGLTALNTEAFF. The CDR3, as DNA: TGTGCCAGCGGGTTGACAGCCCTGAACACTGAAGCTTTCTTT.

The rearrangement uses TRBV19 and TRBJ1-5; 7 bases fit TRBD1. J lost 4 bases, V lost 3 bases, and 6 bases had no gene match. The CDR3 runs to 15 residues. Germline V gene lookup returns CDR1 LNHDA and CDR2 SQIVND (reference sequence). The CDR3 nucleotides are TGTGCCAGTAGTATCACGGGCAGGGGGAATCAGCCCCAGCATTTT. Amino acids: CASSITGRGNQPQHF.

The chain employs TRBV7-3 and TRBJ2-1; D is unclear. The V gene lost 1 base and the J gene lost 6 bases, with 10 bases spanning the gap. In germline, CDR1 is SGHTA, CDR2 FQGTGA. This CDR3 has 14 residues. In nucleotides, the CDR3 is TGTGCCAGCAGCTTAAATCGCGAAGTCAATGAGCAGTTCTTC. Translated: CASSLNREVNEQFF.

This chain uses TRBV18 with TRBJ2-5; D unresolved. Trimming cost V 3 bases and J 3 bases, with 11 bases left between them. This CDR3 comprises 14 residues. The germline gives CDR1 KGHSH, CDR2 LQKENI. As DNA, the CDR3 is TGTGCCAGCTCACCTTCCGCCGGAGAAGAGACCCAGTACTTC. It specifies CASSPSAGEETQYF.

The CDR3 sequence is CASSFWDRANYGYTF. The CDR3 coding sequence is TGTGCCAGCAGCTTCTGGGACAGGGCTAACTATGGCTACACCTTC. The V call is TRBV9, the J call TRBJ1-2, with 9 bases identical to TRBD1. With V trimmed by 4 bases and J by 0 bases, 4 bases remained unmatched. The length of the CDR3 is 15 residues. Germline loops: CDR1 SGDLS, CDR2 YYNGEE.

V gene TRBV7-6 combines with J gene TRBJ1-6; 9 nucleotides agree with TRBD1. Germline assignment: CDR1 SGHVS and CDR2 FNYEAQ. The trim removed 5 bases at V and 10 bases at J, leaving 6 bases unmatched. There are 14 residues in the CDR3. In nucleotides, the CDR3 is TGTGCCAGCAGCATACAGGGGGCTCGGTCACCCCTCCACTTT. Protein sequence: CASSIQGARSPLHF.

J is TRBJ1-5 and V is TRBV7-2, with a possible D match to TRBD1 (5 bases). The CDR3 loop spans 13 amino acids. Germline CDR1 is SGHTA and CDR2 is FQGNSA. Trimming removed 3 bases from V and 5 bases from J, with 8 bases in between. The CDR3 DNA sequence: TGTGCCAGCAGCTTGAGAGGGGATCAGCCCCAGCATTTT. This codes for CASSLRGDQPQHF. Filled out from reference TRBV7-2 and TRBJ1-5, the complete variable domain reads GAGVSQSPSNKVTEKGKDVELRCDPISGHTALYWYRQSLGQGLEFLIYFQGNSAPDKSGLPSDRFSAERTGGSVSTLTIQRTQQEDSAVYLCASSLRGDQPQHFGDGTRLSIL.

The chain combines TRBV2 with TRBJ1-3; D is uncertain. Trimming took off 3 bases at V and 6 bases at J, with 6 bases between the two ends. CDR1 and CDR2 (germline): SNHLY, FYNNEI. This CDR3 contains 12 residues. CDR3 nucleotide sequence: TGTGCCAGCAGTGATATCATAAACACCATATATTTT. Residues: CASSDIINTIYF.

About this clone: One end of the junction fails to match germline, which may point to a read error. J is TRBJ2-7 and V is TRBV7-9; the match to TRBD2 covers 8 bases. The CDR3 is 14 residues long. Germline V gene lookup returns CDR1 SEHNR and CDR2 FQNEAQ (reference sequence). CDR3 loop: CASSLILSGGPVNF. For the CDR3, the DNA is TGTGCCAGCAGCTTAATTCTGTCGGGGGGGCCGGTAAACTTC.

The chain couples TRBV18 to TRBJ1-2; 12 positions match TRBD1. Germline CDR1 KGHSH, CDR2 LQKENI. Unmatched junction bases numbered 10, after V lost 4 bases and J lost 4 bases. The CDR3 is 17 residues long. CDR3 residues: CASSLGTGGLRSYGYTF. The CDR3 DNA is TGTGCCAGCTCACTCGGGACAGGGGGCCTTCGGAGCTATGGCTACACCTTC.

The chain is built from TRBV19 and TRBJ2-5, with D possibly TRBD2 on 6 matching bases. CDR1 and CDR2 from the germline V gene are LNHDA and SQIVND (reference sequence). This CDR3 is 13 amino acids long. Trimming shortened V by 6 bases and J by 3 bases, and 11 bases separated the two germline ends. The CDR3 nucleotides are TGTGCCAGTAGCCGGGACTCGGAAGAGACCCAGTACTTC. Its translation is CASSRDSEETQYF.

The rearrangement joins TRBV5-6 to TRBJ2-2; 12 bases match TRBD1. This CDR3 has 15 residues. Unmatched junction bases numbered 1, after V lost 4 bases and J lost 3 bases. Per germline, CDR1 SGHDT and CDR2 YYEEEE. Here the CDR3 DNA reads TGTGCCAGCAGCGGGGACAGGGGGCACACCGGGGAGCTGTTTTTT. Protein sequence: CASSGDRGHTGELFF.